The TCR beta chain under discussion was sequenced for a study of blood T cell repertoires in COVID-19. The CDR3 sequence is 15 residues long. V lost 5 bases to trimming and J lost 3 bases, with 15 bases between them. Germline lookup yields CDR1 SGHTA and CDR2 FQGNSA. TCRdb's table, derived via immunoSEQ multiplex PCR, lists solely in-frame clones and lacks some. The data contain 110,000 or so clones, over 75% of them singletons. The rearrangement joins TRBV7-2 to TRBJ2-3; a possible D gene is TRBD1 (5 bases). The sample was peripheral blood. The sequence was obtained from a human donor in a cohort sampled during active COVID-19. The CDR3, as DNA: TGTGCCAGCAGCGCCTCGTTTAGGGGAACAGATACGCAGTATTTT. As protein: CASSASFRGTDTQYF.